The source of this T cell receptor (beta chain) is a study of cytomegalovirus exposure and HLA in healthy donors. Study-wide points: Among TCR beta chains of equal frequency, HLA-associated ones were more clonally expanded in a later analysis. In a later analysis, parvovirus B19, influenza, CMV and Epstein-Barr virus appeared linked to several top co-occurrence clusters.

J gave up 3 bases and V 7 bases, and 14 bases lay outside the gene matches. CDR1 and CDR2 (germline): MDHEN, SYDVKM. CDR3 length: 16 amino acids. 13 Jbeta primers and 60 Vbeta primers were used for the PCR. Here immunoSEQ multiplex PCR was the method, and the copy in TCRdb shows in-frame clones only, minus some. The sample includes approximately 96,000 clones, approximately 79% of them seen just once. On this clone: The antigen is unknown.

Regarding donors, all were healthy bone marrow donors. The material sequenced was PBMCs. This TCR derives from a male donor in good health and CMV-seronegative. This chain joins TRBV28 and TRBJ2-5; 7 nucleotides agree with TRBD1. As DNA, the CDR3 is TGTGCCAGCACCCGAGGGTGGGCAGGGGGAAAAGAGACCCAGTACTTC. Protein sequence: CASTRGWAGGKETQYF.